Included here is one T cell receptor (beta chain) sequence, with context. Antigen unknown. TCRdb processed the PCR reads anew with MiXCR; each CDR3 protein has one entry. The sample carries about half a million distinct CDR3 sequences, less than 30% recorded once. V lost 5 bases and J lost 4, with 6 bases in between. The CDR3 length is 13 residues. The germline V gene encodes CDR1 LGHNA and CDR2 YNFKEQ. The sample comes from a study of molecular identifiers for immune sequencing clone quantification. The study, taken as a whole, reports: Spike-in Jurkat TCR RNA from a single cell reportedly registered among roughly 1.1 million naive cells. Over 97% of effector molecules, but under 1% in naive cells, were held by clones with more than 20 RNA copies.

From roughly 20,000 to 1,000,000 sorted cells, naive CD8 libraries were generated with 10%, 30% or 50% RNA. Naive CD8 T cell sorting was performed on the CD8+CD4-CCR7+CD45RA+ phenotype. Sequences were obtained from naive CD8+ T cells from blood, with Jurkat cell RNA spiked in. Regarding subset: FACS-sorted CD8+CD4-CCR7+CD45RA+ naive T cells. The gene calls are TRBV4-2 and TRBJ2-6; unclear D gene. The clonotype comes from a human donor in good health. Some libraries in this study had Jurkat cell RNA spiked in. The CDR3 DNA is TGTGCCAGCAGCGTGGTGGGGGCCAACGTCCTGACTTTC. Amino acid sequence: CASSVVGANVLTF.